A selection of T cell receptor beta chains follows, all from one sample in a study of T cells in Graves' hyperthyroidism and ophthalmopathy. TCRdb analysed the multiplex PCR reads with MiXCR anew, one entry per CDR3 protein. The table has about 200,000 distinct CDR3 sequences, about 15% seen once. The source material was blood. These receptor sequences come from a woman aged 50 to 60 with Graves' hyperthyroidism. CDR3s include the opening cysteine and the closing phenylalanine or tryptophan. A D gene is named only where the DNA matches it firmly. Rows give clone size only sometimes, using once, few, many, or a class for an expanded clone.

d_call: TRBD1; j_call: TRBJ1-2; cdr3_length: 16; clone_size: many; v_call: TRBV2; cdr3_aa: CASSEAMDRGPYGYTF; cdr3_nt: TGTGCCAGCAGTGAAGCGATGGACAGGGGACCCTATGGCTACACCTTC
d_call: -; j_call: TRBJ2-1; cdr3_length: 13; clone_size: many; v_call: TRBV5-1; cdr3_aa: CASSSDVGNEQFF; cdr3_nt: TGCGCCAGCAGCTCGGACGTGGGCAATGAGCAGTTCTTC
d_call: TRBD1; j_call: TRBJ2-7; cdr3_length: 17; clone_size: many; v_call: TRBV12-3/TRBV12-4; cdr3_aa: CASSLGNSGTGAYEQYF; cdr3_nt: TGTGCCAGCAGTTTAGGGAATTCCGGGACAGGAGCCTACGAGCAGTACTTC
d_call: -; j_call: TRBJ2-7; cdr3_length: 14; clone_size: many; v_call: TRBV3-1; cdr3_aa: CASSQDYGSDQQYF; cdr3_nt: TGTGCCAGCAGCCAAGACTATGGCAGCGACCAGCAGTACTTC
d_call: TRBD2; j_call: TRBJ2-7; cdr3_length: 15; clone_size: -; v_call: TRBV6-5; cdr3_aa: CASSFTSGGTYEQYF; cdr3_nt: TGTGCCAGCAGCTTTACTAGCGGGGGAACCTACGAGCAGTACTTC
d_call: TRBD1; j_call: TRBJ1-1; cdr3_length: 17; clone_size: many; v_call: TRBV5-1; cdr3_aa: CASSSVPGQGWNTEAFF; cdr3_nt: TGCGCCAGCAGCTCAGTCCCGGGACAGGGATGGAACACTGAAGCTTTCTTT
d_call: -; j_call: TRBJ1-1; cdr3_length: 10; clone_size: few; v_call: TRBV6-1; cdr3_aa: CASTGSVAFF; cdr3_nt: TGTGCCAGCACTGGATCGGTAGCTTTCTTT
d_call: TRBD1; j_call: TRBJ1-1; cdr3_length: 14; clone_size: many; v_call: TRBV6-1; cdr3_aa: CAGRDRGQNTEAFF; cdr3_nt: TGTGCCGGCCGGGACAGGGGCCAGAACACTGAAGCTTTCTTT
d_call: -; j_call: TRBJ2-7; cdr3_length: 16; clone_size: -; v_call: TRBV11-2; cdr3_aa: CASSLEIGTPSYEQYF; cdr3_nt: TGTGCCAGCAGCTTAGAGATTGGGACACCCTCCTACGAGCAGTACTTC
d_call: TRBD2; j_call: TRBJ2-3; cdr3_length: 16; clone_size: -; v_call: TRBV2; cdr3_aa: CASRPLAGGGTDTQYF; cdr3_nt: TGTGCCAGCAGACCCCTAGCGGGGGGGGGCACAGATACGCAGTATTTT
d_call: -; j_call: TRBJ2-1; cdr3_length: 11; clone_size: many; v_call: TRBV20-1; cdr3_aa: CSAHRGGEQFF; cdr3_nt: TGCAGTGCTCATCGGGGCGGTGAGCAGTTCTTC
d_call: -; j_call: TRBJ1-3; cdr3_length: 14; clone_size: once; v_call: TRBV5-1; cdr3_aa: CASSLDPSGNTIYF; cdr3_nt: TGCGCCAGCAGCTTGGACCCCTCTGGAAACACCATATATTTT
d_call: -; j_call: TRBJ2-7; cdr3_length: 15; clone_size: few; v_call: TRBV7-9; cdr3_aa: CASSIYRDGGSEQYF; cdr3_nt: TGTGCCAGCAGCATATACCGGGACGGCGGCTCCGAGCAGTACTTC
d_call: -; j_call: TRBJ2-3; cdr3_length: 15; clone_size: many; v_call: TRBV12-3/TRBV12-4; cdr3_aa: CASWAGTLPPYTQYF; cdr3_nt: TGTGCCAGCTGGGCAGGGACCCTCCCGCCTTATACGCAGTATTTT
d_call: -; j_call: TRBJ2-1; cdr3_length: 17; clone_size: -; v_call: TRBV19; cdr3_aa: CASSISSGLSSYNEQFF; cdr3_nt: TGTGCCAGTAGTATCTCGAGCGGATTAAGCTCCTACAATGAGCAGTTCTTC
d_call: TRBD2; j_call: TRBJ2-1; cdr3_length: 19; clone_size: many; v_call: TRBV28; cdr3_aa: CASSLQTSGRYSSYNEQFF; cdr3_nt: TGTGCCAGCAGTTTACAGACTAGCGGGAGGTACAGCTCCTACAATGAGCAGTTCTTC
d_call: -; j_call: TRBJ2-7; cdr3_length: 14; clone_size: many; v_call: TRBV6-2/TRBV6-3; cdr3_aa: CASREDGTSYEQYF; cdr3_nt: TGTGCCAGCAGGGAGGACGGGACCTCCTACGAGCAGTACTTC
d_call: -; j_call: TRBJ2-1; cdr3_length: 14; clone_size: -; v_call: TRBV7-9; cdr3_aa: CASSLGDPVNEQFF; cdr3_nt: TGTGCCAGCAGCTTAGGGGACCCAGTCAATGAGCAGTTCTTC
d_call: TRBD1; j_call: TRBJ1-1; cdr3_length: 12; clone_size: -; v_call: TRBV10-3; cdr3_aa: CAISDRTGGAFF; cdr3_nt: TGTGCCATCAGTGATCGGACAGGGGGGGCTTTCTTT
d_call: -; j_call: TRBJ2-3; cdr3_length: 15; clone_size: many; v_call: TRBV7-9; cdr3_aa: CASSFSSGEMDTQYF; cdr3_nt: TGTGCCAGCAGCTTCTCTTCGGGAGAGATGGATACGCAGTATTTT
d_call: -; j_call: TRBJ1-1; cdr3_length: 11; clone_size: -; v_call: TRBV5-1; cdr3_aa: CASSNGREAFF; cdr3_nt: TGCGCCAGCAGCAATGGACGGGAAGCTTTCTTT
d_call: TRBD1; j_call: TRBJ1-4; cdr3_length: 15; clone_size: few; v_call: TRBV30; cdr3_aa: CAWSLPGQSNEKLFF; cdr3_nt: TGTGCCTGGAGCCTCCCGGGACAGAGTAATGAAAAACTGTTTTTT
d_call: -; j_call: TRBJ1-5; cdr3_length: 13; clone_size: many; v_call: TRBV12-3/TRBV12-4; cdr3_aa: CASSLEGRQPQHF; cdr3_nt: TGTGCCAGCAGTTTAGAGGGGCGCCAGCCCCAGCATTTT
d_call: TRBD1; j_call: TRBJ1-5; cdr3_length: 16; clone_size: -; v_call: TRBV28; cdr3_aa: CASSPQTGAGNQPQHF; cdr3_nt: TGTGCCAGCAGTCCGCAGACAGGGGCTGGTAATCAGCCCCAGCATTTT
d_call: -; j_call: TRBJ2-2; cdr3_length: 15; clone_size: many; v_call: TRBV7-2; cdr3_aa: CASSRGFMGVGELFF; cdr3_nt: TGTGCCAGCAGCCGAGGGTTTATGGGAGTCGGGGAGCTGTTTTTT
d_call: -; j_call: TRBJ2-7; cdr3_length: 11; clone_size: many; v_call: TRBV30; cdr3_aa: CAWSVADEQYF; cdr3_nt: TGTGCCTGGAGTGTAGCAGACGAGCAGTACTTC
d_call: -; j_call: TRBJ2-1; cdr3_length: 12; clone_size: many; v_call: TRBV6-2/TRBV6-3; cdr3_aa: CASTKRADEQFF; cdr3_nt: TGTGCCAGCACAAAAAGAGCAGATGAGCAGTTCTTC
d_call: TRBD2; j_call: TRBJ2-5; cdr3_length: 15; clone_size: many; v_call: TRBV10-3; cdr3_aa: CAIRAGLSTGETQYF; cdr3_nt: TGTGCCATCAGGGCGGGACTATCAACGGGGGAGACCCAGTACTTC
d_call: -; j_call: TRBJ1-4; cdr3_length: 14; clone_size: many; v_call: TRBV18; cdr3_aa: CASSPQVSNEKLFF; cdr3_nt: TGTGCCAGCTCACCACAGGTCTCGAATGAAAAACTGTTTTTT
d_call: TRBD1; j_call: TRBJ2-7; cdr3_length: 14; clone_size: many; v_call: TRBV30; cdr3_aa: CALGAGQGMGEQYF; cdr3_nt: TGTGCCCTAGGAGCGGGACAGGGTATGGGTGAGCAGTACTTC
d_call: TRBD2; j_call: TRBJ2-5; cdr3_length: 15; clone_size: many; v_call: TRBV6-1; cdr3_aa: CASNPRLAGFETQYF; cdr3_nt: TGTGCCAGCAACCCCCGGTTAGCGGGATTTGAGACCCAGTACTTC
d_call: -; j_call: TRBJ1-1; cdr3_length: 14; clone_size: -; v_call: TRBV3-1; cdr3_aa: CASSFLGPGTEAFF; cdr3_nt: TGTGCCAGCAGCTTCCTAGGGCCGGGGACTGAAGCTTTCTTT
d_call: -; j_call: TRBJ2-7; cdr3_length: 16; clone_size: many; v_call: TRBV11-2; cdr3_aa: CASSRGGTQSSYEQYF; cdr3_nt: TGTGCCAGCAGCCGAGGCGGGACCCAAAGCTCCTACGAGCAGTACTTC
d_call: TRBD1; j_call: TRBJ2-1; cdr3_length: 14; clone_size: many; v_call: TRBV6-1; cdr3_aa: CASRTGQKGDEQFF; cdr3_nt: TGTGCCAGCAGAACGGGACAGAAAGGCGATGAGCAGTTCTTC
d_call: -; j_call: TRBJ1-2; cdr3_length: 14; clone_size: few; v_call: TRBV6-1; cdr3_aa: CASPGEHKNYGYTF; cdr3_nt: TGTGCCAGCCCGGGGGAACACAAAAACTATGGCTACACCTTC
d_call: TRBD1; j_call: TRBJ2-2; cdr3_length: 17; clone_size: many; v_call: TRBV2; cdr3_aa: CASSEFRGQGGSGELFF; cdr3_nt: TGTGCCAGCAGTGAATTTCGGGGACAGGGCGGATCCGGGGAGCTGTTTTTT
d_call: -; j_call: TRBJ2-7; cdr3_length: 12; clone_size: many; v_call: TRBV2; cdr3_aa: CASSGDIYEQYF; cdr3_nt: TGTGCCAGCAGTGGGGACATCTACGAGCAGTACTTC
d_call: -; j_call: TRBJ2-6; cdr3_length: 16; clone_size: -; v_call: TRBV3-1; cdr3_aa: CASSQDLVSGANVLTF; cdr3_nt: TGTGCCAGCAGCCAAGATCTGGTCTCTGGGGCCAACGTCCTGACTTTC
d_call: -; j_call: TRBJ1-5; cdr3_length: 15; clone_size: many; v_call: TRBV2; cdr3_aa: CASSGPRGSHQPQHF; cdr3_nt: TGTGCCAGCAGTGGACCCCGGGGGAGTCATCAGCCCCAGCATTTT
d_call: -; j_call: TRBJ2-7; cdr3_length: 15; clone_size: -; v_call: TRBV20-1; cdr3_aa: CSARLGGGRQHEQYF; cdr3_nt: TGCAGTGCGAGACTGGGCGGCGGCCGCCAGCACGAGCAGTACTTC
d_call: -; j_call: TRBJ2-3; cdr3_length: 12; clone_size: few; v_call: TRBV6-1; cdr3_aa: CASRSTADTQYF; cdr3_nt: TGTGCCAGCAGATCCACGGCGGATACGCAGTATTTT
d_call: TRBD1; j_call: TRBJ1-3; cdr3_length: 15; clone_size: -; v_call: TRBV19; cdr3_aa: CASSKTGGSGNTIYF; cdr3_nt: TGTGCCAGTAGTAAGACAGGGGGCTCTGGAAACACCATATATTTT
d_call: TRBD2; j_call: TRBJ2-3; cdr3_length: 14; clone_size: many; v_call: TRBV28; cdr3_aa: CASSRGGSPDTQYF; cdr3_nt: TGTGCCAGCAGTCGGGGCGGGAGCCCAGATACGCAGTATTTT
d_call: -; j_call: TRBJ1-1; cdr3_length: 17; clone_size: many; v_call: TRBV5-1; cdr3_aa: CASSPTGGAPRNTEAFF; cdr3_nt: TGCGCCAGCAGCCCAACGGGGGGGGCTCCCCGGAACACTGAAGCTTTCTTT
d_call: TRBD2; j_call: TRBJ2-6; cdr3_length: 20; clone_size: -; v_call: TRBV4-1; cdr3_aa: CASSQDRASGRTSGANVLTF; cdr3_nt: TGCGCCAGCAGCCAAGATCGGGCTAGCGGGAGGACCTCTGGGGCCAACGTCCTGACTTTC